This T cell receptor beta chain was sequenced in a study of STAT3 mutations in large granular lymphocyte leukemia. Study-wide results and limits: Every T-LGLL patient had at least one immunodominant TCRbeta clonotype.

Here immunoSEQ multiplex PCR was the method, and the copy in TCRdb shows in-frame clones only, minus some. The table shows nearly 25,000 clones, with about 94% occurring only once. In regard to this clone: The antigen is unknown.

The material sequenced was peripheral blood mononuclear cells. This TCR was recovered from a middle-aged man with T-cell large granular lymphocyte leukemia. Some clones in this sample may be carry-over from other donors' samples.

CDR3 sequence (DNA): TGTGCCAGCAGCTTAGTGGGGCCGCCCTCCGATCAGTACTTC. Translating gives CASSLVGPPSDQYF. This chain uses TRBV7-2 with TRBJ2-4; tentative D call: TRBD1 (5 bases). CDR3 length equals 14 residues. From germline, CDR1 is SGHTA and CDR2 FQGNSA. V was shortened by 1 base and J by 12 bases, with 16 bases between the two germline ends.